The 20 T cell receptor beta chains presented below share a single source sample, sequenced in a study of neoadjuvant nivolumab and ipilimumab in lung cancer. Measured with immunoSEQ multiplex PCR; TCRdb has only the in-frame clones, and not every one. The sample contains tens of thousands of clones, around 89% of which appear only once. Here the sequenced sample was blood, taken before neoadjuvant nivolumab, alone or with ipilimumab. The receptors originated from an adult with non-small cell lung cancer. Some clones in this sample may be carry-over from other donors' samples.

The J gene is TRBJ1-5, the V gene TRBV7-2, with 7 bases matching TRBD1. The germline V gene has CDR1 SGHTA and CDR2 FQGNSA. There are 13 residues in the CDR3. Losses at the gene ends were 4 bases for V and 4 bases for J; bases not matched to a gene: 1. The CDR3 protein is CASSSDRNQPQHF. In DNA, the CDR3 is TGTGCCAGCAGCTCGGACAGGAATCAGCCCCAGCATTTT.

This clone was detected only once. J is TRBJ2-3 and V is TRBV15; TRBD2 aligns across 15 bases. With 5 bases clipped from V and 4 bases from J, the junction kept 16 bases outside the gene matches. Germline CDR1 LNHNV, CDR2 YYDKDF (reference sequence). This CDR3 spans 20 amino acids. The CDR3 sequence is CATSLAPPGLAGGYADTQYF. For the CDR3, the DNA is TGTGCCACCAGCTTAGCACCCCCGGGACTAGCGGGAGGTTACGCAGATACGCAGTATTTT.

This chain joins TRBV18 and TRBJ2-3; 8 nucleotides align to TRBD2. Germline V gives CDR1 KGHSH, CDR2 LQKENI. The length of the CDR3 is 16 residues. Trimming removed 0 bases from V and 1 base from J; junction bases left unmatched: 3. CDR3 sequence reads: CASSPPASGRTDTQYF. Written as DNA, the CDR3 is TGTGCCAGCTCACCACCGGCTAGCGGGCGCACAGATACGCAGTATTTT. Drawing the rest from reference TRBV18 and TRBJ2-3, the complete variable domain is NAGVMQNPRHLVRRRGQEARLRCSPMKGHSHVYWYRQLPEEGLKFMVYLQKENIIDESGMPKERFSAEFPKEGPSILRIQQVVRGDSAAYFCASSPPASGRTDTQYFGPGTRLTVL.

V usage is TRBV6-5 and J usage is TRBJ2-7; D not certain. The CDR3 length is 15 residues. The V gene lost 8 bases and the J gene lost 0 bases, with 17 bases spanning the gap. Germline V CDR1 and CDR2: MNHEY, SVGAGI. Here the CDR3 DNA reads TGTGCCAGCGGTCGGTTCTCGTCATCCTCCTACGAGCAGTACTTC. Protein: CASGRFSSSSYEQYF.

The chain recombines TRBV14 with TRBJ2-7; D remains unclear. Germline CDR1 reads SGHDN; CDR2 reads FVKESK. The CDR3 has 14 amino acids. V was pared by 1 base and J by 1 base, with 8 bases between. The CDR3 loop is CASSQGRTSYEQYF. CDR3 in DNA: TGTGCCAGCAGCCAAGGACGGACGTCCTACGAGCAGTACTTC.

The rearrangement uses TRBV18 and TRBJ2-7; TRBD2 matches at 9 bases. The trim removed 5 bases at V and 2 bases at J, leaving 4 bases unmatched. The CDR3 length is 14 residues. Germline lookup yields CDR1 KGHSH and CDR2 LQKENI. CDR3 amino acids: CASSSGLATYEQYF. CDR3 coding DNA: TGTGCCAGCTCATCGGGACTAGCCACCTACGAGCAGTACTTC.

V usage is TRBV5-1 and J usage is TRBJ2-7, with TRBD1 matching over 9 bases. Per the germline V gene, CDR1 is SGHRS and CDR2 is YFSETQ. This CDR3 contains 14 residues. J lost 5 bases, V lost 2 bases, and 5 bases had no gene match. The CDR3: CASSLRTGVNEQYF. CDR3 nucleotide sequence: TGCGCCAGCAGCTTAAGGACAGGGGTCAACGAGCAGTACTTC.

The V and J genes are TRBV18 and TRBJ1-1; weak D call: TRBD1 (6 bases). The V end was cut by 8 bases, the J end by 3 bases, with 16 bases between. This CDR3 has 14 amino acids. Germline V gives CDR1 KGHSH, CDR2 LQKENI. CDR3 sequence: CASTLGQTDTEAFF. In DNA form, the CDR3 reads TGTGCCAGCACTCTAGGACAGACGGACACTGAAGCTTTCTTT.

This chain joins TRBV5-1 and TRBJ2-5; 12 bases agree with TRBD1. Trimming took 5 bases from V and 5 from J; bases not matched to a gene: 7. Germline V lookup: CDR1 SGHRS, CDR2 YFSETQ. The CDR3 length is 15 residues. CDR3 in DNA: TGCGCCAGCAGAGAGGGGACAGGGGGCACGGAGACCCAGTACTTC. It translates to CASREGTGGTETQYF.

The CDR3 is CASSLIDNEQFF. As DNA, the CDR3 is TGCGCCAGCAGCTTGATCGACAATGAGCAGTTCTTC. The V gene is TRBV5-1, the J gene TRBJ2-1; D is unclear. The CDR3 is 12 amino acids. Germline values: CDR1 SGHRS, CDR2 YFSETQ. The ends were cut back, 1 base at V and 5 bases at J, with 4 bases in the middle.

The rearrangement uses TRBV15 and TRBJ2-7; tentatively, D is TRBD1 (5 bases). Germline CDR1 is LNHNV and CDR2 is YYDKDF (reference sequence). This CDR3 has 12 amino acids. V was cut by 4 bases and J by 6 bases, with 10 bases left in between. The chain's CDR3 is CATSTRVGEQYF. The CDR3, as DNA: TGTGCCACCAGCACCAGGGTGGGCGAGCAGTACTTC.

The chain combines TRBV19 with TRBJ2-1, with 15 bases matching TRBD2. This CDR3 comprises 18 residues. CDR1 and CDR2 from the germline V gene are LNHDA and SQIVND (reference sequence). J lost 5 bases, V lost 4 bases, and 9 bases had no gene match. CDR3 DNA sequence: TGTGCCAGTAGTACGGGACTAGCGGGAGGCTACCTCGACAATGAGCAGTTCTTC. Translated: CASSTGLAGGYLDNEQFF.

The V and J genes are TRBV7-2 and TRBJ2-1; 8 bases fit TRBD2. The CDR3 contains 14 residues. The V segment lost 5 bases and the J segment 9 bases; nucleotides outside the gene matches: 9. The germline gives CDR1 SGHTA, CDR2 FQGNSA. This CDR3 reads CASSHAGGFGEQFF. The DNA for the CDR3 is TGTGCCAGCAGCCACGCGGGAGGCTTCGGTGAGCAGTTCTTC.

The chain couples TRBV2 to TRBJ1-2; TRBD1 is a possible D gene (6 bases). Germline lookup yields CDR1 SNHLY and CDR2 FYNNEI. The CDR3 covers 13 residues. V dropped 5 bases and J dropped 8 bases, with 15 bases sitting between them. This CDR3 is CASSRTEQTGYTF. CDR3 DNA: TGTGCCAGCAGTCGGACAGAACAGACGGGCTACACCTTC.

This chain links TRBV5-1 with TRBJ1-2; no firm D call. Trimming removed 4 bases from V and 0 bases from J, with 16 bases in between. CDR1 is SGHRS, CDR2 YFSETQ, per germline. CDR3 length equals 16 residues. The CDR3 loop reads CASSPWWQASNYGYTF. Here the CDR3 DNA reads TGCGCCAGCAGCCCCTGGTGGCAGGCATCTAACTATGGCTACACCTTC.

The CDR3 loop reads CSPGGQETQYF. CDR3 coding DNA: TGCAGTCCGGGCGGACAAGAGACCCAGTACTTC. V is TRBV20-1 and J is TRBJ2-5; D remains unclear. Trimming cost V 8 bases and J 2 bases, with 9 bases left between them. From germline, CDR1 is DFQATT and CDR2 SNEGSKA (reference sequence). The CDR3 contains 11 residues.

V usage is TRBV9 and J usage is TRBJ1-2, with TRBD1 matching over 8 bases. V lost 3 bases, J lost 3 bases, and 16 bases stayed unmatched. Per the germline V gene, CDR1 is SGDLS and CDR2 is YYNGEE. This CDR3 is built from 18 residues. In DNA, the CDR3 is TGTGCCAGCAGCGCCCGGGGGCTGACAGGGGAGGGCGACTATGGCTACACCTTC. Residues: CASSARGLTGEGDYGYTF. The complete variable domain, with remaining parts taken from reference TRBV9 and TRBJ1-2, reads DSGVTQTPKHLITATGQRVTLRCSPRSGDLSVYWYQQSLDQGLQFLIQYYNGEERAKGNILERFSAQQFPDLHSELNLSSLELGDSALYFCASSARGLTGEGDYGYTFGSGTRLTVV.

The chain carries TRBV11-2 and TRBJ1-1, with 9 nucleotides matching TRBD1. The V gene's germline CDR1 is SGHAT and CDR2 FQNNGV. The V and J ends lost 5 bases and 4 bases, in that order; junction bases with no gene match: 8. This CDR3 contains 15 residues. The CDR3 reads CASSAGTGRITEAFF. The DNA of the CDR3 is TGTGCCAGCAGCGCTGGGACAGGGAGGATCACTGAAGCTTTCTTT.

This chain links TRBV6-5 with TRBJ1-1; the D gene is possibly TRBD1 (6 bases). V lost 1 base, J lost 5 bases, and 14 bases lay in between. Per the germline V gene, CDR1 is MNHEY and CDR2 is SVGAGI. CDR3 length: 15 residues. The CDR3 DNA follows: TGTGCCAGCAGTTACTTAGGGGAGGGGGATACTGAAGCTTTCTTT. Its translation is CASSYLGEGDTEAFF.

This chain links TRBV6-1 with TRBJ2-7; 11 bases align to TRBD2. The CDR3 is made up of 17 amino acids. Germline CDR1 reads MNHNS; CDR2 reads SASEGT. The ends lost 1 base at V and 4 bases at J; junction bases unmatched: 9. The CDR3 region is CASSEELAGAMRYEQYF. The CDR3 coding sequence is TGTGCCAGCAGTGAAGAACTAGCGGGAGCCATGCGGTACGAGCAGTACTTC.